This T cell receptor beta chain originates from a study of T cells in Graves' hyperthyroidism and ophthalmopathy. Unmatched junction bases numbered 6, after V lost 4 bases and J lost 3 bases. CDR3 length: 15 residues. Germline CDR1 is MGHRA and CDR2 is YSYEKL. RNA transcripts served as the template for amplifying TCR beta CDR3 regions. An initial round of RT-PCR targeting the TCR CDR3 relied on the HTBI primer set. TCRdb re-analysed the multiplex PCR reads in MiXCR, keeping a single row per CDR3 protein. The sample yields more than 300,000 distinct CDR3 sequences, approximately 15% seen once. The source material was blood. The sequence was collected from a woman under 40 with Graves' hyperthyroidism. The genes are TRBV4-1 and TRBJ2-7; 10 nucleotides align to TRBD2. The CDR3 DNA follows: TGCGCCAGCAGCCCTCTAGCGGGAGAAATCTACGAGCAGTACTTC. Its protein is CASSPLAGEIYEQYF.